These 3 T cell receptor beta chains share one sample of origin, sequenced in a study of Ad26.COV2.S vaccination and SARS-CoV-2 variants. Clones were sequenced by immunoSEQ multiplex PCR, and TCRdb holds only the in-frame ones, with some missing. The sample includes about 100,000 clones, less than 85% of them seen just once. Sample: peripheral blood, taken after recovery from COVID-19. The receptors shown here come from a human donor who had recovered from COVID-19.

This chain links TRBV18 with TRBJ1-2; possibly TRBD1 for D (5 bases). The CDR3 loop spans 15 amino acids. The germline V and J ends were trimmed by 3 bases and 3 bases, with 14 bases remaining between them. Germline V gives CDR1 KGHSH, CDR2 LQKENI. This CDR3 is CASSPGTGTDYGYTF. Written as DNA, the CDR3 is TGTGCCAGCTCACCTGGAACCGGGACGGACTATGGCTACACCTTC.

This chain connects TRBV4-2 to TRBJ2-1; D possibly corresponds to TRBD2 (5 bases). V was clipped by 0 bases and J by 9 bases, with 9 bases between them. This CDR3 has 13 residues. CDR1 LGHNA and CDR2 YNFKEQ come from the germline V gene. The CDR3 sequence: CASSQERVGEQFF. The CDR3 DNA sequence: TGTGCCAGCAGCCAAGAGAGGGTCGGTGAGCAGTTCTTC.

The chain is built from TRBV5-1 and TRBJ2-3; 7 nucleotides line up with TRBD2. CDR1 is SGHRS, CDR2 YFSETQ, per germline. Germline trimming cut 4 bases from V and 8 bases from J; bases unmatched to any gene: 10. The length of the CDR3 is 14 residues. The CDR3 DNA is TGCGCCAGCAGCGCAGGACTAGATAGTGGTACGCAGTATTTT. Protein product: CASSAGLDSGTQYF.